This TCR beta chain was identified during a study of shared clonotypes between healthy human individuals. This CDR3 contains 14 residues. In germline, CDR1 is SGHTA, CDR2 FQGNSA. The trim removed 2 bases at V and 6 bases at J, leaving 4 bases unmatched. The table lists this clone with a count of one. The antigen remains unidentified. Study-wide findings and caveats: With few donors, the genetic and exposure-history diversity represented was limited. Clonotypes shared by all four donors outscored non-shared clonotypes in generation probability.

When replicate PCRs were run on sorted subsets, they used around 200 ng DNA, about 31,000 T cell genomes. Original analysis: Filtering differed for immunoSEQ, which gave only junction sequences without quality scores. Clones were sequenced by immunoSEQ multiplex PCR, and TCRdb holds only the in-frame ones, with some missing. The D gene and trimming were derived from the DNA, and the V and J assignments and clone size from that table. This sample has about 2 million clones; roughly 95% occur once, and the top ten carry 0.1% to 0.15%. Sequenced: naive CD4+ T cells sorted from blood. Subset meaning: CD45RA+ positively selected. This receptor was taken from a young man in good health. The chain uses TRBV7-2 and TRBJ2-1, with 7 bases that match TRBD1. The chain's CDR3 is CASSLRTGPNEQFF. For the CDR3, the DNA is TGTGCCAGCAGCTTAAGGACAGGACCCAATGAGCAGTTCTTC.